The T cell receptor beta chain described here comes from a study of blood T cell repertoires in COVID-19. Turning to the study itself: From the United States, Italy and Spain came samples of acute and convalescent COVID-19. Sources were T cells, B-cell-depleted T cells, or PBMCs; the material itself was cDNA or gDNA.

The ends were cut back, 0 bases at V and 0 bases at J, with 6 bases in the middle. CDR1 is LNHNV, CDR2 YYDKDF, per germline (reference sequence). This CDR3 contains 14 residues. Per the original data handling: Cell counts per sample came from amplifying reference gene primers. Libraries were prepared by immunoSEQ multiplex PCR; TCRdb keeps only in-frame clonotypes and omits some of them. The V and J calls and clone size are taken from that table; D and trimming were inferred from the DNA. The sample carries roughly 670,000 clones, 90% recorded once. The gene calls are TRBV15 and TRBJ2-7, with D unresolved. The clonotype originates from a woman younger than 35 with acute or convalescent COVID-19. Sequencing was done on a sample of peripheral blood. CDR3 loop: CATSRDWSSYEQYF. CDR3 nucleotide sequence: TGTGCCACCAGCAGAGACTGGAGCTCCTACGAGCAGTACTTC. The whole variable domain, remainder taken from reference TRBV15 and TRBJ2-7, is DAMVIQNPRYQVTQFGKPVTLSCSQTLNHNVMYWYQQKSSQAPKLLFHYYDKDFNNEADTPDNFQSRRPNTSFCFLDIRSPGLGDTAMYLCATSRDWSSYEQYFGPGTRLTVT.